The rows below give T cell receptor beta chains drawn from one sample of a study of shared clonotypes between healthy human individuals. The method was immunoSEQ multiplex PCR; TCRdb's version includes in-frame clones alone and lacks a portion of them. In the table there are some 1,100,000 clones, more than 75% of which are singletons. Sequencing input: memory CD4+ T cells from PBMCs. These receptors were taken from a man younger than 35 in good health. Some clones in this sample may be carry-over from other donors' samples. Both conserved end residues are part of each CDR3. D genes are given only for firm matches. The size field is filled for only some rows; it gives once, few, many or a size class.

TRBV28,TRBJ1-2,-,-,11,CATRRAYGYTF,TGTGCCACCAGGAGGGCCTATGGCTACACCTTC
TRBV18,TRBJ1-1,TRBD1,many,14,CASSPRTGGTEAFF,TGTGCCAGCTCACCGAGGACAGGGGGGACTGAAGCTTTCTTT
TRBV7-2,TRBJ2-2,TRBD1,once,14,CASSLPTGTGELFF,TGTGCCAGCAGCTTACCGACAGGGACCGGGGAGCTGTTTTTT
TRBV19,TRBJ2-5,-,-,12,CASSIVDQVQYF,TGTGCCAGTAGTATTGTGGATCAGGTCCAGTACTTC
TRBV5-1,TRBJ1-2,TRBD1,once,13,CASRPTGNYGYTF,TGCGCCAGCAGGCCGACAGGGAACTATGGCTACACCTTC
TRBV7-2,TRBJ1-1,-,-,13,CASSVSMNTEAFF,TGTGCCAGCAGCGTAAGCATGAACACTGAAGCTTTCTTT
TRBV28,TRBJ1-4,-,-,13,CASSWGGTEKLFF,TGTGCCAGCAGTTGGGGAGGTACGGAAAAACTGTTTTTT
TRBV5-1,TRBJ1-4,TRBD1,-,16,CASSLDRGVTNEKLFF,TGCGCCAGCAGCTTGGACAGGGGGGTAACTAATGAAAAACTGTTTTTT
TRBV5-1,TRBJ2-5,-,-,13,CASSPQGVETQYF,TGCGCCAGCAGCCCCCAGGGTGTAGAGACCCAGTACTTC
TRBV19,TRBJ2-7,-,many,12,CASSDRSYEQYF,TGTGCCAGTAGTGACCGCTCCTACGAGCAGTACTTC
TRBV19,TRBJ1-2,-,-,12,CASSLGRYGYTF,TGTGCCAGTTCCCTCGGGCGATATGGCTACACCTTC
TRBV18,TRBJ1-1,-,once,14,CASSPGALNTEAFF,TGTGCCAGCTCACCAGGGGCCCTGAACACTGAAGCTTTCTTT
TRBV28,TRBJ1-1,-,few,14,CASSLGTKNTEAFF,TGTGCCAGCAGTTTAGGGACAAAAAACACTGAAGCTTTCTTT
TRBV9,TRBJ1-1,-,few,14,CASSVVTGTTEAFF,TGTGCCAGCAGCGTAGTCACGGGAACCACTGAAGCTTTCTTT
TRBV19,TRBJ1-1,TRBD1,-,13,CASSMTGMTEAFF,TGTGCCAGTAGTATGACAGGGATGACTGAAGCTTTCTTT
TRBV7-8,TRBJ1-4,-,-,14,CASSLLRGDEKLFF,TGTGCCAGCAGCTTACTCCGGGGCGATGAAAAACTGTTTTTT
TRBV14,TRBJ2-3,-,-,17,CASSQGSGFPRTDTQYF,TGTGCCAGCAGCCAAGGTTCGGGGTTTCCCCGCACAGATACGCAGTATTTT
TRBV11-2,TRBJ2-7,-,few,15,CASSISGTGRNEQYF,TGTGCCAGCAGCATATCCGGGACTGGGAGGAACGAGCAGTACTTC
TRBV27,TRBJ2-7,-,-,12,CASSSDSYEQYF,TGTGCCAGCAGTTCGGACTCCTACGAGCAGTACTTC
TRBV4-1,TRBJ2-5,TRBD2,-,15,CASSPGLAVGETQYF,TGCGCCAGCAGCCCCGGACTAGCGGTAGGAGAGACCCAGTACTTC
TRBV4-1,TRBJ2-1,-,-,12,CASSQGGFEQFF,TGCGCCAGCAGCCAAGGAGGGTTTGAGCAGTTCTTC
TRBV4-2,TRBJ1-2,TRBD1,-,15,CASSQGARGSVSYTF,TGTGCCAGCAGCCAAGGCGCCAGGGGGTCTGTGTCCTACACCTTC
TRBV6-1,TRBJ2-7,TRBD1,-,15,CASSATGQGYYEQYF,TGTGCCAGCAGTGCAACTGGACAGGGATACTACGAGCAGTACTTC
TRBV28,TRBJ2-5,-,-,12,CASRGGGETQYF,TGTGCCAGCAGAGGGGGAGGAGAGACCCAGTACTTC
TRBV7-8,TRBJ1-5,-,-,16,CASSSAAAWGNQPQHF,TGTGCCAGCAGCTCAGCTGCAGCGTGGGGCAATCAGCCCCAGCATTTT
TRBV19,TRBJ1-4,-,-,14,CASSTSRQGEKLFF,TGTGCCAGTAGTACCTCGCGACAAGGAGAAAAACTGTTTTTT
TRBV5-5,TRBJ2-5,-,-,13,CASSSPGLETQYF,TGTGCCAGCAGCTCCCCCGGTCTGGAGACCCAGTACTTC
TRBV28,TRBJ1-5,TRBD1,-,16,CASRWGQVTYNQPQHF,TGTGCCAGCAGATGGGGACAGGTCACCTACAATCAGCCCCAGCATTTT
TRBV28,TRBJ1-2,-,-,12,CASRGPNYGYTF,TGTGCCAGCAGGGGGCCTAACTATGGCTACACCTTC
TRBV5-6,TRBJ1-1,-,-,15,CASSWRGYRNTEAFF,TGTGCCAGCAGCTGGCGGGGCTACAGGAACACTGAAGCTTTCTTT
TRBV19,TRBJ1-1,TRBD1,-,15,CASSISTGGNTEAFF,TGTGCCAGTAGTATAAGTACAGGGGGGAACACTGAAGCTTTCTTT
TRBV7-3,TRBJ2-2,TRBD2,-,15,CASSSGLAGTGELFF,TGTGCCAGCAGCTCGGGACTAGCGGGCACCGGGGAGCTGTTTTTT
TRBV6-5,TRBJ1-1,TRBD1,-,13,CASSNDRVTEAFF,TGTGCCAGCAGTAACGACAGGGTGACTGAAGCTTTCTTT
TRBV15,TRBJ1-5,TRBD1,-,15,CATSRALQGGGPQHF,TGTGCCACCAGCAGAGCGCTTCAGGGGGGTGGGCCCCAGCATTTT
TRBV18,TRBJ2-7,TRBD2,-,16,CASSPRVLAGDDEQYF,TGTGCCAGCTCACCACGCGTACTAGCGGGAGACGACGAGCAGTACTTC
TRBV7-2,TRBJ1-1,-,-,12,CASSWSYTEAFF,TGTGCCAGCAGCTGGAGTTACACTGAAGCTTTCTTT
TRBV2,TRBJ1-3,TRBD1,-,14,CASVDRVAGNTIYF,TGTGCCAGCGTAGACAGGGTAGCTGGAAACACCATATATTTT
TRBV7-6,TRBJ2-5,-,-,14,CASSWGPRQETQYF,TGTGCCAGCAGTTGGGGACCCCGCCAAGAGACCCAGTACTTC
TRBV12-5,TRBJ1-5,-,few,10,CAVQDQPQHF,TGTGCTGTGCAGGATCAGCCCCAGCATTTT
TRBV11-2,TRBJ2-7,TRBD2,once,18,CASTFGLAGVLGSYEQYF,TGTGCCAGCACCTTTGGACTAGCGGGAGTCCTGGGTTCGTACGAGCAGTACTTC